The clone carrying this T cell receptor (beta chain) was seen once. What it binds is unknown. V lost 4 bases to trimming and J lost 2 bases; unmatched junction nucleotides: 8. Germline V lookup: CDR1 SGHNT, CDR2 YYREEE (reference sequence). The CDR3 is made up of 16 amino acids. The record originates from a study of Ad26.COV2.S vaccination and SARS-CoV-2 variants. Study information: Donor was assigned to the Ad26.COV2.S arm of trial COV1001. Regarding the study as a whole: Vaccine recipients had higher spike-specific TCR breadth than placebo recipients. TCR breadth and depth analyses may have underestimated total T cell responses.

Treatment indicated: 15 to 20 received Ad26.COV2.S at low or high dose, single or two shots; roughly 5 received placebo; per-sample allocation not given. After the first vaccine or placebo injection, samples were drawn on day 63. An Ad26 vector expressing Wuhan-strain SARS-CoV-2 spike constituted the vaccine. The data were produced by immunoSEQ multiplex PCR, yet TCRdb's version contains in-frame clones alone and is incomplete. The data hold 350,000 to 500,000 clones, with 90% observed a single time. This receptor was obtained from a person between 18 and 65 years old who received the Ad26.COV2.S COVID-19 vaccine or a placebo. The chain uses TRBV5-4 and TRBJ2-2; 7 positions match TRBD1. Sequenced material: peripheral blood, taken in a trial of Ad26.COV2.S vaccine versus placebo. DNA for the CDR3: TGTGCCAGCAGCGCAACGGGACAGATAAACACCGGGGAGCTGTTTTTT. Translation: CASSATGQINTGELFF.